This note documents a single TCR beta chain sequence. Its antigen is unknown. This sample was included in a study of T cell responses to AZD1222 COVID-19 vaccine. Some clones are missing from TCRdb's copy, which holds only in-frame ones; the method was immunoSEQ multiplex PCR. The sample includes approximately 68,000 clones, approximately 88% seen only once; the top ten take 20%. Findings and caveats of the study: There were repertoire samples only from the period after the peak T cell response.

The sequence was obtained from an adult in good health. The sample consisted of peripheral blood, taken on day 0 of AZD1222 vaccination.

The DNA of the CDR3 is TGTGCCAGCAGTTTACAGGAAAACATTCAGTACTTC. Translated: CASSLQENIQYF. V and J are TRBV7-9 and TRBJ2-4; possibly TRBD1 for D (5 bases). With 6 bases removed from V and 5 bases from J, the gap between germline ends came to 8 bases. Germline CDR1 and CDR2: SEHNR and FQNEAQ (reference sequence). The length of the CDR3 is 12 residues.